Listed below are T cell receptor beta chains from one sample, sequenced in a study of graft-versus-host responses after intestinal transplantation. Repertoires were generated with immunoSEQ multiplex PCR, while TCRdb's copy carries only in-frame clones and drops some. Of tens of thousands of clones in the sample, approximately 94% were seen once. Their recognized antigens are unknown. The specimen comprised unstimulated CD4+ T cells sorted from spleen or lymph node cells, sampled before transplant. Receptors were obtained from a human donor who was the organ donor for an intestinal transplant. The CDR3 runs from the conserved cysteine through the conserved F or W. The order of the fields is CDR3 DNA, CDR3 protein, V gene, D gene, clone size, CDR3 length, J gene. A D gene is named only where the DNA matches it firmly. A clone size is listed for some rows: how often the clone was seen (once, few, many), or a class if it is expanded.

DNA: TGTGCCAGCAGCTTCTGGGGGACGAACACTGAAGCTTTCTTT; CDR3: CASSFWGTNTEAFF; V: TRBV11-2; D: -; size: -; length: 14; J: TRBJ1-1
DNA: TGTGCCTGGAGTGTAGACTCACCCCTCCACTTT; CDR3: CAWSVDSPLHF; V: TRBV30; D: -; size: -; length: 11; J: TRBJ1-6
DNA: TGTGCTAGTGGTGGACTAGCGGCAACAGATACGCAGTATTTT; CDR3: CASGGLAATDTQYF; V: TRBV12-5; D: TRBD2; size: -; length: 14; J: TRBJ2-3
DNA: TGTGCCAGCAGCTTTTTATACAATGAGCAGTTCTTC; CDR3: CASSFLYNEQFF; V: TRBV7-2; D: -; size: -; length: 12; J: TRBJ2-1
DNA: TGTGCCATCAGTGACCGGGACTCCGTCCCTTACAATGAGCAGTTCTTC; CDR3: CAISDRDSVPYNEQFF; V: TRBV10-3; D: -; size: -; length: 16; J: TRBJ2-1
DNA: TGCGCCAGCAGCTTGGGGGGTCGAGAGACCCAGTACTTC; CDR3: CASSLGGRETQYF; V: TRBV5-1; D: -; size: -; length: 13; J: TRBJ2-5
DNA: TGCGCCAGCAGTAAAGGACAGGGGGCTGAAGCTTTCTTT; CDR3: CASSKGQGAEAFF; V: TRBV10-2; D: TRBD1; size: -; length: 13; J: TRBJ1-1
DNA: TGCGCCAGCAGCCAGAGTGAAACCGGGGAGCTGTTTTTT; CDR3: CASSQSETGELFF; V: TRBV4-1; D: -; size: -; length: 13; J: TRBJ2-2
DNA: TGTGCCAGCAGCTTAAGAGCAGGGATAAATAATAACTATGGCTACACCTTC; CDR3: CASSLRAGINNNYGYTF; V: TRBV7-2; D: -; size: -; length: 17; J: TRBJ1-2
DNA: TGTGCCAGCAGCCCCAACCTAGCGGGGGGTCGCACCGGGGAGCTGTTTTTT; CDR3: CASSPNLAGGRTGELFF; V: TRBV2; D: TRBD2; size: -; length: 17; J: TRBJ2-2
DNA: TGTGCCAGCAGCGCCCTGAGCGGGGGGGGGTACAATGAGCAGTTCTTC; CDR3: CASSALSGGGYNEQFF; V: TRBV9; D: TRBD2; size: -; length: 16; J: TRBJ2-1
DNA: TGTGCCATCAGTGAGTCGAGGACAGGGGGGACAGATACGCAGTATTTT; CDR3: CAISESRTGGTDTQYF; V: TRBV10-3; D: TRBD1; size: -; length: 16; J: TRBJ2-3
DNA: TGTGCCAGTAGTGTCGGGCGGGACAGGGGGCTTTTCAATGAGCAGTTCTTC; CDR3: CASSVGRDRGLFNEQFF; V: TRBV19; D: TRBD1; size: -; length: 17; J: TRBJ2-1
DNA: TGTGCCAGTAGCTTGCCGGACAGGGTGGATGGCTACACCTTC; CDR3: CASSLPDRVDGYTF; V: TRBV19; D: TRBD1; size: -; length: 14; J: TRBJ1-2
DNA: TGTGCCAGCAGTTACTCGACAGGGGGCTCCTACGAGCAGTACTTC; CDR3: CASSYSTGGSYEQYF; V: TRBV6-5; D: TRBD1; size: once; length: 15; J: TRBJ2-7
DNA: TGTGCCAGCAGGGAACAGGGGGCACATTACTATGGCTACACCTTC; CDR3: CASREQGAHYYGYTF; V: TRBV6-1; D: TRBD1; size: -; length: 15; J: TRBJ1-2
DNA: TGTGCCAGCAGCTTAGCCAGGGCTTCCTACGAGCAGTACTTC; CDR3: CASSLARASYEQYF; V: TRBV7-2; D: -; size: -; length: 14; J: TRBJ2-7
DNA: TGTGCCATCATCGGGCAGGTCGGCGGGGAGCTGTTTTTT; CDR3: CAIIGQVGGELFF; V: TRBV10-3; D: -; size: -; length: 13; J: TRBJ2-2
DNA: TGTGCCAGCAGTCCCAGGGGGCATCTCTACGAGCAGTACTTC; CDR3: CASSPRGHLYEQYF; V: TRBV6-1; D: TRBD1; size: -; length: 14; J: TRBJ2-7
DNA: TGTGCCAGCAGTGAACAGGGGGCTATAGTCCTAGGGGGCTACACCTTC; CDR3: CASSEQGAIVLGGYTF; V: TRBV6-1; D: TRBD1; size: -; length: 16; J: TRBJ1-2
DNA: TGTGCCAGCAGCCCCGCCGTTGGGAGTTGGAATGAGCAGTTCTTC; CDR3: CASSPAVGSWNEQFF; V: TRBV9; D: -; size: -; length: 15; J: TRBJ2-1
DNA: TGTGCCAGCAGTGACACAGGGGTAAGGAACTATGGCTACACCTTC; CDR3: CASSDTGVRNYGYTF; V: TRBV25-1; D: TRBD1; size: -; length: 15; J: TRBJ1-2
DNA: TGTGCCAGCAGCTTAATGGGTCTAGCGGGGGACAATGAGCAGTTCTTC; CDR3: CASSLMGLAGDNEQFF; V: TRBV7-2; D: TRBD2; size: once; length: 16; J: TRBJ2-1
DNA: TGTGCCAGCAGCTTAGGACAGGCGAACACTGAAGCTTTCTTT; CDR3: CASSLGQANTEAFF; V: TRBV7-9; D: -; size: -; length: 14; J: TRBJ1-1
DNA: TGTGCCAGTAGTAATAAGGGGGCGCGTGGCTACACCTTC; CDR3: CASSNKGARGYTF; V: TRBV19; D: TRBD1; size: -; length: 13; J: TRBJ1-2
DNA: TGTGCCAGCAGTTCTAACAGCAATAATTCACCCCTCCACTTT; CDR3: CASSSNSNNSPLHF; V: TRBV2; D: -; size: -; length: 14; J: TRBJ1-6
DNA: TGTGCCAGCAGCTTAGGAGGGATAGGGACCGGGGAGCTATTTTTT; CDR3: CASSLGGIGTGELFF; V: TRBV7-2; D: -; size: -; length: 15; J: TRBJ2-2
DNA: TGTGCCAGCAGTTTCGGGGGGGGCTACGAGCAGTACTTC; CDR3: CASSFGGGYEQYF; V: TRBV2; D: TRBD2; size: -; length: 13; J: TRBJ2-7
DNA: TGTGCCAGCAGTATCTATGGCGGGGCCAACACCGGGGAGCTGTTTTTT; CDR3: CASSIYGGANTGELFF; V: TRBV28; D: -; size: -; length: 16; J: TRBJ2-2
DNA: TGTGCCAGCAGCTTGGATGGGTACGAGCAGTACTTC; CDR3: CASSLDGYEQYF; V: TRBV5-4; D: -; size: -; length: 12; J: TRBJ2-7
DNA: TGTGCCAGCAGTGAAGCTACGGGACTAGCGGTTGGACCAGATACGCAGTATTTT; CDR3: CASSEATGLAVGPDTQYF; V: TRBV6-1; D: TRBD2; size: -; length: 18; J: TRBJ2-3
DNA: TGTGCCAGCTCACCTGGGAATAATCAGCCCCAGCATTTT; CDR3: CASSPGNNQPQHF; V: TRBV18; D: -; size: -; length: 13; J: TRBJ1-5
DNA: TGTGCCAGCAGCTTGTTGGACGGCAAACTGTTTTTT; CDR3: CASSLLDGKLFF; V: TRBV5-5; D: -; size: -; length: 12; J: TRBJ1-4
DNA: TGTGCCTGGAGTACCGGGATACCAGACACTGAAGCTTTCTTT; CDR3: CAWSTGIPDTEAFF; V: TRBV30; D: -; size: -; length: 14; J: TRBJ1-1
DNA: TGTGCCACCTCGACAGAATATGGAAACACCATATATTTT; CDR3: CATSTEYGNTIYF; V: TRBV10-3; D: -; size: -; length: 13; J: TRBJ1-3
DNA: TGTGCCTGGAAGGGGGCAGGAGAGACCCAGTACTTC; CDR3: CAWKGAGETQYF; V: TRBV30; D: TRBD1; size: -; length: 12; J: TRBJ2-5